The 4 T cell receptor beta chains below all came from one sample that was sequenced in a study of cytomegalovirus exposure and HLA in healthy donors. The PCR employed 60 Vbeta primers together with 13 Jbeta primers. This table comes from immunoSEQ multiplex PCR, and its TCRdb copy is limited to in-frame clones, with some not included. In the table there are over 100,000 clones, about two thirds of which are singletons. Sequencing was carried out using PBMCs. The source of these receptors is a young man in good health and CMV-seropositive.

This rearrangement joins TRBV6-5 to TRBJ2-7; TRBD1 agrees at 8 bases. From germline, CDR1 is MNHEY and CDR2 SVGAGI. This CDR3 is 15 amino acids long. Germline trimming cut 4 bases from V and 8 bases from J; bases unmatched to any gene: 13. CDR3 amino acids: CASSSPGGVPGKQYF. Written as DNA, the CDR3 is TGTGCCAGCAGTTCCCCAGGGGGCGTACCGGGCAAGCAGTACTTC.

The count of this clone is one. The V gene is TRBV7-6, the J gene TRBJ2-2, with a possible D match to TRBD2 (7 bases). CDR3 length equals 14 residues. In germline, CDR1 is SGHVS, CDR2 FNYEAQ. V lost 6 bases and J lost 4, with 12 bases in between. CDR3 residues: CASRPGGGTGELFF. CDR3 bases: TGTGCCAGCAGACCGGGGGGCGGCACCGGGGAGCTGTTTTTT.

The gene calls are TRBV15 and TRBJ1-3, with D unresolved. Germline CDR1 is LNHNV and CDR2 is YYDKDF (reference sequence). Trimming pared 3 bases from V and 4 bases from J, leaving 10 bases between. This CDR3 is 14 amino acids long. The CDR3 bases are TGTGCCACCAGCAGTCTTTCAGGAGGAAACACCATATATTTT. It encodes CATSSLSGGNTIYF.

The chain employs TRBV9 and TRBJ2-5; D is undetermined. Germline CDR1 reads SGDLS; CDR2 reads YYNGEE. V dropped 0 bases and J dropped 1 base, with 7 bases sitting between them. The CDR3 is 14 residues long. The DNA of the CDR3 is TGTGCCAGCAGCGTAGGGTGGGCCCAAGAGACCCAGTACTTC. Translated, it gives CASSVGWAQETQYF.